The 6 T cell receptor beta chains below were found in one sample sequenced in a study of blood T cell repertoires in COVID-19. Method: immunoSEQ multiplex PCR; TCRdb's copy keeps in-frame clones and lacks some. The data contain under 250,000 clones, around 83% of them seen just once; the ten biggest clones take up roughly 8.7%. The sequencing sample was made of peripheral blood. The receptors here all came from a man aged 40-49 years with active or convalescent COVID-19.

The chain uses TRBV30 and TRBJ2-5; tentative D call: TRBD2 (5 bases). This CDR3 has 14 amino acids. V was shortened by 8 bases and J by 12 bases, with 28 bases between the two germline ends. Germline-derived CDR1 and CDR2 are GTSNPN and SVGIG (reference sequence). The CDR3 region is CATDLTDSSIRKYF. The CDR3 coding sequence is TGTGCCACCGACTTAACGGACTCGTCAATTAGGAAGTACTTC. Supplemented by reference TRBV30 and TRBJ2-5, the full variable domain reads SQTIHQWPATLVQPVGSPLSLECTVEGTSNPNLYWYRQAAGRGLQLLFYSVGIGQISSEVPQNLSASRPQDRQFILSSKKLLLSDSGFYLCATDLTDSSIRKYFGPGTRLLVL.

J is TRBJ2-3 and V is TRBV19; 9 positions match TRBD1. The germline CDR1 and CDR2 sequences are LNHDA and SQIVND (reference sequence). The CDR3 has 14 amino acids. Germline trimming cut 5 bases from V and 4 bases from J; bases unmatched to any gene: 4. The CDR3 region has the DNA TGTGCCAGTAGTGAGACAGGGGGGTCAGATACGCAGTATTTT. Encoded protein: CASSETGGSDTQYF.

V is TRBV11-2 and J is TRBJ1-1; tentatively, D is TRBD1 (5 bases). The CDR3 is 13 residues long. Germline-derived CDR1 and CDR2 are SGHAT and FQNNGV. The V and J ends lost 3 bases and 10 bases respectively, with 15 bases between them. CDR3 protein: CASSFGRGEGAFF. In DNA, the CDR3 is TGTGCCAGCAGCTTTGGACGGGGGGAAGGAGCTTTCTTT. The entire variable domain, with the rest obtained from reference TRBV11-2 and TRBJ1-1, is as follows: EAGVAQSPRYKIIEKRQSVAFWCNPISGHATLYWYQQILGQGPKLLIQFQNNGVVDDSQLPKDRFSAERLKGVDSTLKIQPAKLEDSAVYLCASSFGRGEGAFFGQGTRLTVV.

The chain couples TRBV10-3 to TRBJ1-3, with 7 bases lining up with TRBD1. Germline V gene sequence: CDR1 ENHRY, CDR2 SYGVKD. CDR3 size: 15 residues. V was clipped by 6 bases and J by 3 bases; unmatched bases: 8. The CDR3 spells CAISRDRVLGNTIYF. The DNA of the CDR3 is TGTGCCATCAGCCGCGACAGGGTACTTGGAAACACCATATATTTT.

V gene TRBV6-6 combines with J gene TRBJ2-5, with 7 bases fitting TRBD1. J was trimmed by 2 bases and V by 5 bases; bases with no gene match: 5. From germline, CDR1 is MNHNY and CDR2 SVGAGI (reference sequence). There are 14 residues in the CDR3. The CDR3 protein is CASSKGDSQETQYF. The CDR3 coding sequence is TGTGCCAGCAGTAAAGGGGACAGTCAAGAGACCCAGTACTTC.

Comments on this clone: The same CDR3 can be traced to other DNA sequences in this sample. The genes are TRBV7-2 and TRBJ1-1, with D uncertain. CDR3 length equals 13 residues. Germline-derived CDR1 and CDR2 are SGHTA and FQGNSA. V was shortened by 1 base and J by 1 base, with 4 bases between the two germline ends. In DNA, the CDR3 is TGTGCCAGCAGCTTAGGACAGAACACTGAAGCTTTCTTT. Translated, it gives CASSLGQNTEAFF.